This T cell receptor (beta chain) is drawn from a study of shared clonotypes between healthy human individuals. Sequenced by immunoSEQ multiplex PCR; TCRdb stores in-frame clones only, minus some. The sample has approximately 350,000 clones, just over 95% seen once. Study observations and caveats: A reduction in generation probabilities was seen for non-shared clonotypes relative to those shared by all four donors.

Among the donors, all were Caucasian adults who lived in Nashville, Tennessee. Both CD45RO+ cells and CCR7-negative CD45RA+ TemRA cells were combined to make up CD8 memory. Germline assignment: CDR1 WSHSY and CDR2 SAAADI. This CDR3 is built from 14 residues. The ends were cut back, 2 bases at V and 1 base at J, with 7 bases in the middle. As regards this clone: What it binds is unknown.

This sequence was found in a man aged 25 to 40 in good health. The sample taken for sequencing was memory CD8+ T cells sorted from blood. As for subset: CD45RO+ cells pooled with CCR7-negative TemRA cells. This chain uses TRBV10-2 with TRBJ2-3; D not certain. The CDR3 sequence is CASSERFGTDTQYF. The CDR3, as DNA: TGCGCCAGCAGTGAGAGGTTTGGCACAGATACGCAGTATTTT.